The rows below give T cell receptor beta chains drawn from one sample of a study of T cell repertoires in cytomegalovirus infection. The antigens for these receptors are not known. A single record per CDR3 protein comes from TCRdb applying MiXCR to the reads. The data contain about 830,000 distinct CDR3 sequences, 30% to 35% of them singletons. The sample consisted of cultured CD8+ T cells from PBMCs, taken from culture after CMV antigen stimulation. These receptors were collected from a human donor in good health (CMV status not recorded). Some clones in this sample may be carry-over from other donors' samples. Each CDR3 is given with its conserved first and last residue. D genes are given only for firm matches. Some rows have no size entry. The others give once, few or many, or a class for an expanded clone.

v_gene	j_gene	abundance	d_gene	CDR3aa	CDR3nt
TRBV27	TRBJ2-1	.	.	CASSLSISYNEQFF	TGTGCCAGCAGTTTAAGTATTTCCTACAATGAGCAGTTCTTC
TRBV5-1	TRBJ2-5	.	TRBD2	CASSLGHTSVPRETQYF	TGCGCCAGCAGCTTGGGACACACTAGCGTCCCCAGGGAGACCCAGTACTTC
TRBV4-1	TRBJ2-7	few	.	CASSQDIGGYEQYF	TGCGCCAGCAGCCAAGATATAGGGGGCTACGAGCAGTACTTC
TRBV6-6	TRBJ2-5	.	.	CASSEGTYLLGETQYF	TGTGCCAGCAGTGAGGGGACCTACCTTCTAGGAGAGACCCAGTACTTC
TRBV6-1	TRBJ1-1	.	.	CASNLQGNTEAFF	TGTGCCAGCAATCTACAGGGGAACACTGAAGCTTTCTTT
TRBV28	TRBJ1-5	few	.	CASRSRGSGNQPQHF	TGTGCCAGCAGATCCAGGGGAAGCGGCAATCAGCCCCAGCATTTT
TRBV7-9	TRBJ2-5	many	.	CASSLAWQGRHQETQYF	TGTGCCAGCAGCTTAGCATGGCAGGGACGACACCAAGAGACCCAGTACTTC
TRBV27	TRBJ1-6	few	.	CASSAGGYNSPLHF	TGTGCCAGCAGTGCCGGGGGGTATAATTCACCCCTCCACTTT
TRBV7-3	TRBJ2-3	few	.	CASSLRGYITDTQYF	TGTGCCAGCAGCCTTCGGGGTTATATCACAGATACGCAGTATTTT
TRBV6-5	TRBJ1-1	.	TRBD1	CANISPRTGGLDTEAFF	TGTGCCAACATAAGCCCCAGGACAGGGGGCTTGGACACTGAAGCTTTCTTT
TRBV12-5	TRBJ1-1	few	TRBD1	CASGFGTGAPGNTEAFF	TGTGCTAGTGGCTTTGGGACAGGCGCGCCCGGGAACACTGAAGCTTTCTTT
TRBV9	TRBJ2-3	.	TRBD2	CASSVASGGADTQYF	TGTGCCAGCAGCGTAGCAAGCGGGGGGGCAGATACGCAGTATTTT
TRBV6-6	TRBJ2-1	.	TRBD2	CASTGISGGPFEQFF	TGTGCCAGCACCGGGATTTCGGGGGGGCCATTTGAGCAGTTCTTC
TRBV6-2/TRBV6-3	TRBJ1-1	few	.	CASSYGGYGNTEAFF	TGTGCCAGCAGTTACGGAGGGTACGGGAACACTGAAGCTTTCTTT
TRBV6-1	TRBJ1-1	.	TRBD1	CASGGRGGTEAFF	TGTGCCAGCGGGGGCAGGGGGGGGACTGAAGCTTTCTTT
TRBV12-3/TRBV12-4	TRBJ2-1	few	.	CASTLGAGEQFF	TGTGCCAGCACTTTAGGGGCAGGTGAGCAGTTCTTC
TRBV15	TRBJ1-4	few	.	CATSHSTTNEKLFF	TGTGCCACCAGCCACAGTACAACTAATGAAAAACTGTTTTTT
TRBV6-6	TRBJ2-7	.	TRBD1	CASRRTGGPTYEQYF	TGTGCCAGCAGAAGGACAGGGGGCCCTACCTACGAGCAGTACTTC
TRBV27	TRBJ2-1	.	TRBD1	CASSISGTGVNEQFF	TGTGCCAGCAGTATCTCCGGGACAGGGGTAAATGAGCAGTTCTTC
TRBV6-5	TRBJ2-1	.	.	CASSPVHRVWSYNEQFF	TGTGCCAGCAGCCCAGTTCACAGGGTATGGTCCTACAATGAGCAGTTCTTC
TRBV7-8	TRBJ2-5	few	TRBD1	CASSIGTVTEETQYF	TGTGCCAGCAGCATTGGGACAGTAACCGAAGAGACCCAGTACTTC
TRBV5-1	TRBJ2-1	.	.	CARFLILAAGGEQFF	TGCGCCAGATTCTTAATACTAGCAGCAGGCGGTGAGCAGTTCTTC
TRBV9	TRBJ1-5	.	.	CASSVGWGNQPQHF	TGTGCCAGCAGCGTAGGGTGGGGCAATCAGCCCCAGCATTTT
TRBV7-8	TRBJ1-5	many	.	CASSLVNRQPQHF	TGTGCCAGCAGCTTAGTTAACCGTCAGCCCCAGCATTTT
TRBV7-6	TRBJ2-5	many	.	CASSRRGQETQYF	TGTGCCAGCAGCAGGCGAGGCCAAGAGACCCAGTACTTC
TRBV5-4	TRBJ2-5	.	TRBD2	CASRQTSGGRETQYF	TGTGCCAGCAGGCAGACTAGCGGGGGGAGAGAGACCCAGTACTTC